This passage covers 10 T cell receptor beta chains from one sample sequenced in a study of graft-versus-host responses after intestinal transplantation. These TCRs' antigens remain unknown. Sequenced by immunoSEQ multiplex PCR; TCRdb stores in-frame clones only, minus some. The sample has about 99,000 clones; approximately 90% are singletons. The source was unstimulated CD8+ T cells sorted from spleen or lymph node cells, collected before transplant. Receptors were obtained from a human donor who was the organ donor for an intestinal transplant.

This chain joins TRBV13 and TRBJ2-1; D gene uncertain. V was shortened by 0 bases and J by 3 bases, with 15 bases between the two germline ends. Germline values: CDR1 PRHDT, CDR2 FYEKMQ (reference sequence). The CDR3 extends over 17 amino acids. Written as DNA, the CDR3 is TGTGCCAGCAGCTTAGGCCGTAGTCTCTCCTACTACAATGAGCAGTTCTTC. Its protein product is CASSLGRSLSYYNEQFF.

This rearrangement joins TRBV7-6 to TRBJ2-7; possible D gene TRBD1, 6 bases. The CDR3 spans 15 residues. Germline loops: CDR1 SGHVS, CDR2 FNYEAQ. The V end was cut by 1 base, the J end by 5 bases, with 15 bases between. CDR3 residues: CASSLGGTGTDEQYF. CDR3 DNA: TGTGCCAGCAGCTTAGGGGGCACAGGGACCGACGAGCAGTACTTC.

V is TRBV9 and J is TRBJ2-3; D possibly corresponds to TRBD2 (6 bases). The CDR3 spans 14 residues. The V gene lost 0 bases and the J gene lost 6 bases, with 11 bases spanning the gap. CDR1 is SGDLS, CDR2 YYNGEE, per germline. The CDR3 bases are TGTGCCAGCAGCGTAGTGCCCCTAGCGGATACGCAGTATTTT. Its translation: CASSVVPLADTQYF. Using reference TRBV9 and TRBJ2-3 for the parts outside the CDR3, the full variable domain is DSGVTQTPKHLITATGQRVTLRCSPRSGDLSVYWYQQSLDQGLQFLIQYYNGEERAKGNILERFSAQQFPDLHSELNLSSLELGDSALYFCASSVVPLADTQYFGPGTRLTVL.

This chain connects TRBV19 to TRBJ2-7; TRBD2 agrees at 13 bases. With V trimmed by 2 bases and J by 2 bases, 6 bases remained unmatched. CDR1 LNHDA and CDR2 SQIVND come from the germline V gene (reference sequence). The CDR3 has 17 residues. The CDR3 sequence: CASSITSGRADPYEQYF. In DNA, the CDR3 is TGTGCCAGTAGTATAACTAGCGGGAGGGCCGATCCCTACGAGCAGTACTTC. Looking up the rest from reference TRBV19 and TRBJ2-7 gives the full variable domain: DGGITQSPKYLFRKEGQNVTLSCEQNLNHDAMYWYRQDPGQGLRLIYYSQIVNDFQKGDIAEGYSVSREKKESFPLTVTSAQKNPTAFYLCASSITSGRADPYEQYFGPGTRLTVT.

This chain joins TRBV5-6 and TRBJ1-4, with D maybe TRBD1 (5 bases). CDR1 is SGHDT, CDR2 YYEEEE, per germline. The CDR3 extends over 15 amino acids. V was trimmed by 0 bases and J by 8 bases, leaving 14 bases between them. The CDR3 loop reads CASSLGFGGGEKLFF. CDR3 DNA: TGTGCCAGCAGCTTGGGATTTGGCGGGGGGGAAAAACTGTTTTTT.

The chain links TRBV19 to TRBJ1-5; the D gene is possibly TRBD1 (5 bases). Trimming took off 3 bases at V and 3 bases at J, with 12 bases between the two ends. The germline V gene has CDR1 LNHDA and CDR2 SQIVND (reference sequence). This CDR3 region has 15 residues. CDR3 DNA: TGTGCCAGTAGTATCTCACAGGTTCTCAATCAGCCCCAGCATTTT. Encoded protein: CASSISQVLNQPQHF.

The V and J genes are TRBV6-1 and TRBJ2-5, with 7 bases lining up with TRBD1. The CDR3 loop spans 14 amino acids. The V segment lost 6 bases and the J segment 6 bases; nucleotides outside the gene matches: 10. Germline lookup yields CDR1 MNHNS and CDR2 SASEGT. The CDR3 DNA reads as TGTGCCAGCAGGGGACAGAGGGTCAGGCAGACCCAGTACTTC. Amino acids: CASRGQRVRQTQYF.

The gene calls are TRBV7-6 and TRBJ2-7; 10 bases line up with TRBD2. The CDR3 covers 15 residues. The junction had 7 bases not matched to a gene; V was cut back by 3 bases and J by 5 bases. The germline gives CDR1 SGHVS, CDR2 FNYEAQ. Here the CDR3 DNA reads TGTGCCAGCAGCTTCAGCGGGGGGGGGTCCGACGAGCAGTACTTC. Translating gives CASSFSGGGSDEQYF. The full variable domain, its missing parts supplied by reference TRBV7-6 and TRBJ2-7, is GAGVSQSPRYKVTKRGQDVALRCDPISGHVSLYWYRQALGQGPEFLTYFNYEAQQDKSGLPNDRFSAERPEGSISTLTIQRTEQRDSAMYRCASSFSGGGSDEQYFGPGTRLTVT.

This chain uses TRBV15 with TRBJ1-5; TRBD1 matches at 7 bases. In germline, CDR1 is LNHNV, CDR2 YYDKDF (reference sequence). This CDR3 has 14 residues. V dropped 5 bases and J dropped 4; count of bases not matched to a gene: 5. CDR3 in amino acids: CATSGGQENQPQHF. DNA for the CDR3: TGTGCCACCAGCGGAGGACAGGAGAATCAGCCCCAGCATTTT.

The V gene is TRBV6-5, the J gene TRBJ1-5, with 12 nucleotides matching TRBD1. V shed 6 bases, J shed 6 bases, and the junction held 6 bases outside the gene matches. Germline values: CDR1 MNHEY, CDR2 SVGAGI. The CDR3 consists of 15 residues. CDR3 nucleotide sequence: TGTGCCAGCAGCACCGGGACAGGGGGCTTTCAGCCCCAGCATTTT. Protein sequence: CASSTGTGGFQPQHF.